The 4 T cell receptor beta chains presented below share a single source sample, sequenced in a study of stem cell transplantation in POMP-related autoinflammatory disease listed by TCRdb under 2021. The time point label of this sample denotes: after hematopoietic stem cell transplant. Libraries were built with the immunoSEQ multiplex PCR assay. The immuneACCESS repertoire file appears here via TCRdb, limited to in-frame rearrangements. These files lack a portion of the clones; in checked studies, under half of the deficit traces to unresolved V genes, and the cause of the others is not known. This sample holds some 65,000 clones; approximately 91% were observed only once. Jointly, the top ten make up around 0.66% of the sample. Here the sequenced sample was CD4+ T cells from PBMCs, taken after stem cell transplantation. These receptors all stem from a human patient with POMP-related autoinflammation and immune dysregulation (PRAID). Following a transplant, some T lymphocytes may have been derived from the graft donor.

The V gene is TRBV4-1, the J gene TRBJ2-3; 9 bases line up with TRBD2. CDR3 length: 16 amino acids. Per the germline V gene, CDR1 is MGHRA and CDR2 is YSYEKL. J lost 1 base, V lost 0 bases, and 2 bases had no gene match. The CDR3 sequence: CASSQEKRGGTDTQYF. CDR3 bases: TGCGCCAGCAGCCAAGAGAAGCGGGGGGGCACAGATACGCAGTATTTT.

The chain has TRBV19 and TRBJ1-2; 9 bases are shared with TRBD1. CDR1 and CDR2 from the germline V gene are LNHDA and SQIVND (reference sequence). The length of the CDR3 is 14 residues. The junction had 7 bases not matched to a gene; V was cut back by 3 bases and J by 8 bases. CDR3 nucleotide sequence: TGTGCCAGTAGTATTCCCGGGACAGGGACCGGCTACACCTTC. Translating gives CASSIPGTGTGYTF.

The V call is TRBV28, the J call TRBJ2-2, with D possibly TRBD1 on 5 matching bases. Germline assignment: CDR1 MDHEN and CDR2 SYDVKM. The CDR3 extends over 14 amino acids. The V and J ends lost 5 bases and 2 bases respectively, with 9 bases between them. The CDR3, as DNA: TGTGCCAGCAGTCCAGGGTCTAACACCGGGGAGCTGTTTTTT. Translating gives CASSPGSNTGELFF.

The chain carries TRBV27 and TRBJ1-6; D may be TRBD1 (5 bases). The CDR3 consists of 18 residues. Germline loops: CDR1 MNHEY, CDR2 SMNVEV (reference sequence). The germline V and J ends were trimmed by 5 bases and 0 bases, with 17 bases remaining between them. This chain's CDR3 is CASSPHFEGSSYNSPLHF. The DNA for the CDR3 is TGTGCCAGCAGTCCCCATTTCGAGGGGAGCTCCTATAATTCACCCCTCCACTTT.